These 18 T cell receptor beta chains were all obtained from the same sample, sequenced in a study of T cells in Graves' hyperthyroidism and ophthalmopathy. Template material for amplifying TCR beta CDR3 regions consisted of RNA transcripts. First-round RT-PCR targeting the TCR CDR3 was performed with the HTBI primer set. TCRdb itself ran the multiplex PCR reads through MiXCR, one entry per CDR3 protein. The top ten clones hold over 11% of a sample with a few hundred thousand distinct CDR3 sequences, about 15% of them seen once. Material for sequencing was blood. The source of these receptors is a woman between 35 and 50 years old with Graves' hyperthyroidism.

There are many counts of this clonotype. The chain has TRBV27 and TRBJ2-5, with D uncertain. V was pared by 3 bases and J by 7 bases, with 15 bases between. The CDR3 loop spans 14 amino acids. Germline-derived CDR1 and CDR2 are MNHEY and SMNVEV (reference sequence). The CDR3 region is CASSFPDPWGTQYF. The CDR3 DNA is TGTGCCAGCAGTTTTCCCGACCCCTGGGGGACCCAGTACTTC.

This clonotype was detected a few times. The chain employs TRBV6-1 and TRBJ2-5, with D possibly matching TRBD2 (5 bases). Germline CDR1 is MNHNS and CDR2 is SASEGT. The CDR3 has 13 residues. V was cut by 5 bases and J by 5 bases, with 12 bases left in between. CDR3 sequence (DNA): TGTGCCAGCAGTTACCTAGCCGCTGAGACCCAGTACTTC. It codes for CASSYLAAETQYF.

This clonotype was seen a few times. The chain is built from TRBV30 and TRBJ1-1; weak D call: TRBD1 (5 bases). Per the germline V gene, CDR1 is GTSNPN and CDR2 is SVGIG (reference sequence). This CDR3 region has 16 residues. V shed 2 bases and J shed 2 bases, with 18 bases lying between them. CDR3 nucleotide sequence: TGTGCCTGGAGTTCCCGACCAGGGTTGGGAAACACTGAAGCTTTCTTT. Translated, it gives CAWSSRPGLGNTEAFF.

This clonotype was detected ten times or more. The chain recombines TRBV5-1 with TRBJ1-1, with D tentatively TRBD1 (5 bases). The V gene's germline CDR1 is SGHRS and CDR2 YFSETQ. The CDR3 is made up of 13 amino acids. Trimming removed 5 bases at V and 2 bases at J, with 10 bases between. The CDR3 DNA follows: TGCGCCAGCAGTGGGACGGATAACACTGAAGCTTTCTTT. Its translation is CASSGTDNTEAFF. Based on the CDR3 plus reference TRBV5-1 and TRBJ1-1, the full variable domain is KAGVTQTPRYLIKTRGQQVTLSCSPISGHRSVSWYQQTPGQGLQFLFEYFSETQRNKGNFPGRFSGRQFSNSRSEMNVSTLELGDSALYLCASSGTDNTEAFFGQGTRLTVV.

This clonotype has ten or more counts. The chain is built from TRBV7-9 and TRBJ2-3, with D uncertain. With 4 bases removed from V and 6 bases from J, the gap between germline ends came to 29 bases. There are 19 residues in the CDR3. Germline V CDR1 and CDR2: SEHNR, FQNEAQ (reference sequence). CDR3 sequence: CASSSNHQDGSRLYDTQYF. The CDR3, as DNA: TGTGCCAGCAGCTCCAACCACCAAGATGGCTCCCGCCTTTACGATACGCAGTATTTT.

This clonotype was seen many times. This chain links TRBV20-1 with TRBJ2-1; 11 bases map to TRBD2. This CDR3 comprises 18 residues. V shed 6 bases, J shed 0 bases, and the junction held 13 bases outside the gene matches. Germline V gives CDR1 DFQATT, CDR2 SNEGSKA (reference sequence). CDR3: CSAAGTSGLSRSYNEQFF. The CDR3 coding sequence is TGCAGTGCCGCCGGGACTAGCGGCTTAAGTCGCTCCTACAATGAGCAGTTCTTC.

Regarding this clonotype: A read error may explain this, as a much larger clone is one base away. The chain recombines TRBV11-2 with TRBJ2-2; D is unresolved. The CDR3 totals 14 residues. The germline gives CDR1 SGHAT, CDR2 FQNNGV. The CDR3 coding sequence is TGTACCAGCAGCTTAGATCTGAAAACCGGGGAGCTGTTTTTT. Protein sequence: CTSSLDLKTGELFF.

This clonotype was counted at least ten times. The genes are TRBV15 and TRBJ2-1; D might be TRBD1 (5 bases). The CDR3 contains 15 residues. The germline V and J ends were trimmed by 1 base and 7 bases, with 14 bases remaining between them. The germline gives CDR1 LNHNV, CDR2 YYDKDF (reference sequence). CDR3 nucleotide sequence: TGTGCCACCAGCAGAGCACCCAGGGATGAAAATGAGCAGTTCTTC. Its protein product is CATSRAPRDENEQFF.

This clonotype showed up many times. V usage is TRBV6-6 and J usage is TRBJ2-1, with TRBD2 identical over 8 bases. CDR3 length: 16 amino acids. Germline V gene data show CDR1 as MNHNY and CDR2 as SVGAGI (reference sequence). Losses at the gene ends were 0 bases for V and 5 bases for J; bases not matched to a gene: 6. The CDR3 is CASSYSGGRPNNEQFF. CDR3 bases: TGTGCCAGCAGTTACTCGGGCGGGAGGCCGAACAATGAGCAGTTCTTC.

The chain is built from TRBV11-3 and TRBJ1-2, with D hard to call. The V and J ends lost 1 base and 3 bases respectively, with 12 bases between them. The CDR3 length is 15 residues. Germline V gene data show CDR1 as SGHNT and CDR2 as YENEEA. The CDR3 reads CASSLGSGEHYGYTF. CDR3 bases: TGTGCCAGCAGCTTAGGGTCCGGGGAGCACTATGGCTACACCTTC. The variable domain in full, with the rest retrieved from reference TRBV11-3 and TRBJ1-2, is EAGVVQSPRYKIIEKKQPVAFWCNPISGHNTLYWYLQNLGQGPELLIRYENEEAVDDSQLPKDRFSAERLKGVDSTLKIQPAELGDSAVYLCASSLGSGEHYGYTFGSGTRLTVV.

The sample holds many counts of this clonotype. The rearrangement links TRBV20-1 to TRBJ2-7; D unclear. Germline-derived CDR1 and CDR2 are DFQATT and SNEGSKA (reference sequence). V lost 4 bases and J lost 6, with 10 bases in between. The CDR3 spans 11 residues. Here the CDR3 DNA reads TGCAGTGCTACCTTATCGGGCGAGCAGTACTTC. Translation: CSATLSGEQYF.

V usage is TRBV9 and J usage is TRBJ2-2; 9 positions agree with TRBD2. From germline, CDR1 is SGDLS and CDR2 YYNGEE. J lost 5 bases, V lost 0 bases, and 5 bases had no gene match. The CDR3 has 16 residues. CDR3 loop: CASSVGAGGSTGELFF. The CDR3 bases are TGTGCCAGCAGCGTAGGGGCGGGAGGGAGTACCGGGGAGCTGTTTTTT.

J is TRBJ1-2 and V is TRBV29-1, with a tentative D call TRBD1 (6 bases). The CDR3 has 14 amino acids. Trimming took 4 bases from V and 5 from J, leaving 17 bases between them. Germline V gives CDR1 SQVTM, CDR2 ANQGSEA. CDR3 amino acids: CSVASRGFEYGYTF. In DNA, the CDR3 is TGCAGCGTTGCCTCCAGGGGATTCGAGTATGGCTACACCTTC.

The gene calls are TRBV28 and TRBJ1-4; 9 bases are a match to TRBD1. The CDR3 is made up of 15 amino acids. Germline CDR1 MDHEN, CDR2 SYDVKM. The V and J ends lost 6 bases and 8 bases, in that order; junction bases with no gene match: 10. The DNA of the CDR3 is TGTGCCAGCAGACCGCCGGGACAGGGAAGGGAAAAACTGTTTTTT. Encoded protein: CASRPPGQGREKLFF.

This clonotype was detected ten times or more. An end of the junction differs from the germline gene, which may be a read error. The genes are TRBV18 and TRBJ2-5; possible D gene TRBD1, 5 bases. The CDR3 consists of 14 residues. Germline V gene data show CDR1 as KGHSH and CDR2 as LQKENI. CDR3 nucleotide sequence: TGTGCCAGCTCACAAAGGCAAACAGGAGAGACCCAGCACTTC. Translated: CASSQRQTGETQHF. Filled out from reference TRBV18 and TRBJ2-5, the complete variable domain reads NAGVMQNPRHLVRRRGQEARLRCSPMKGHSHVYWYRQLPEEGLKFMVYLQKENIIDESGMPKERFSAEFPKEGPSILRIQQVVRGDSAAYFCASSQRQTGETQHFGPGTRLLVL.

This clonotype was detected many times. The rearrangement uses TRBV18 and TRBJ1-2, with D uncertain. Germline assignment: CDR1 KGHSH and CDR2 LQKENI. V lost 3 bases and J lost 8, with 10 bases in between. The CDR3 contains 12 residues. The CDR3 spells CASSPVGSGYTF. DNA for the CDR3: TGTGCCAGCTCACCGGTGGGGAGCGGCTACACCTTC.

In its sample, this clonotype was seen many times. In DNA, the CDR3 is TGCGCCAGCAGCTCGGGACAGGGCCGAGAGACCCAGTACTTC. Amino acid sequence: CASSSGQGRETQYF. The chain links TRBV5-1 to TRBJ2-5; 9 bases fit TRBD1. Looked up from germline, CDR1 is SGHRS and CDR2 is YFSETQ. This CDR3 contains 14 residues. Trimming took 3 bases from V and 4 from J; bases not matched to a gene: 4.

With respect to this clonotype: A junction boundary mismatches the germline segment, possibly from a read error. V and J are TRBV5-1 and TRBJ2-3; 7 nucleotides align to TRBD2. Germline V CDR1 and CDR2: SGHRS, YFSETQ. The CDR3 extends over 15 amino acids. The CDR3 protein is CVSSLYPGTIGTQYF. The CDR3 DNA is TGCGTCAGCAGCTTGTACCCAGGGACTATCGGTACGCAGTATTTT. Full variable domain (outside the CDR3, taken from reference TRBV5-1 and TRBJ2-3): KAGVTQTPRYLIKTRGQQVTLSCSPISGHRSVSWYQQTPGQGLQFLFEYFSETQRNKGNFPGRFSGRQFSNSRSEMNVSTLELGDSALYLCVSSLYPGTIGTQYFGPGTRLTVL.